This TCR beta chain is drawn from a study of CD8 T cells in ankylosing spondylitis (dated by TCRdb to about 2017). In terms of the full investigation: The study set out to find disease-linked TCR variants by profiling T cell receptor beta repertoires in ankylosing spondylitis patients and healthy donors. The full study cohort was made up of about 25 ankylosing spondylitis patients and roughly 98 healthy donors. Peripheral blood was sampled, and synovial fluid was also collected from ankylosing spondylitis patients. The paper as a whole reports these results and caveats: According to the report, matched synovial fluid samples from ankylosing spondylitis patients were significantly enriched for the disease-linked clones. A TCR beta motif of 8 or 9 highly homologous amino acid variants appeared characteristic of blood from ankylosing spondylitis patients. The disease-linked clones showed a CD8+ phenotype and occurred at relatively low frequencies in peripheral blood. Some TCR beta motif variants had previously been reported in synovial fluid and blood of reactive arthritis patients, which suggested common disease-initiation mechanisms.

Including the terminal cysteine and phenylalanine, the CDR3 comprises 20 residues. Only CDR3 DNA is held: 60 bases, read in frame from base 1. TCRdb shows the sequencer as Illumina HiSeq 2500. Quantitative 5'-RACE with molecular barcodes was used to prepare TCR beta libraries. Per the source publication's procedure: Disease-linked TCR variants were identified with a new computational method built on a probabilistic model of VDJ rearrangement. TCRdb reanalyzed the raw reads on its own, using fastp at Q25 for trimming and MiXCR for clone calling, and kept in-frame beta chains. CDR3 protein duplicates are merged, each entry listing the most common genes and DNA. None of the V and J calls come from the authors' own analysis; TCRdb made them. Within this sample are 100,000 to 150,000 distinct CDR3 sequences, with around 9.7% of them counted one time only. The ten largest clones add up to approximately 3.4% of the sample.

For this clonotype: The target of this receptor is not known. Base qualities are not at hand, and no much larger clone is one base apart.

Material for sequencing was blood, either unsorted or a sorted T cell fraction (not recorded which). This receptor was obtained from a male donor with ankylosing spondylitis or in good health (not recorded which). The receptor chain draws on TRBV1 and TRBJ2-7; TRBD2, as called in the table, went unchecked against the DNA. TRBV1 is deemed a pseudogene. The DNA is TGCACCAGCAGCCAACACACTACGGGTCTTGAAGCGGGAGCGGCGCACGAGCAGTACTTC. The translation is CTSSQHTTGLEAGAAHEQYF.